This is a list of T cell receptor beta chains from one sample in a study of control samples from healthy donors and cancer patients. Using immunoSEQ multiplex PCR, the repertoire was profiled, and TCRdb retains in-frame clones only, with some absent. Of 40,000 to 65,000 clones detected, roughly nine tenths appear once; the ten largest clones hold 11% to 15%. Sample: PBMCs. The receptors stem from a man in his sixties with head and neck cancer. Each CDR3 is given with its conserved first and last residue. D genes are given only for firm matches. The size entry is marked missing in some rows and otherwise reads once, few, many or a size class.

TRBD1,once,TRBV7-9,TRBJ2-1,TGTGCCAGCAGCCGAAAGGGGGACAGGGTGTGGGGTGAGCAGTTCTTC,CASSRKGDRVWGEQFF
TRBD2,NA,TRBV7-2,TRBJ2-3,TGTGCCAGCAGCCTTGGACTAGCGGGCACAGATACGCAGTATTTT,CASSLGLAGTDTQYF
NA,NA,TRBV5-1,TRBJ1-6,TGCGCCAGCAGCCTCCGGGGCGGGAGCTCCTATAATTCACCCCTCCACTTT,CASSLRGGSSYNSPLHF
NA,NA,TRBV5-1,TRBJ1-5,TGCGCCAGCAGCTTGGATGTCTTGGGGGGCAATCAGCCCCAGCATTTT,CASSLDVLGGNQPQHF
TRBD1,NA,TRBV6-2/TRBV6-3,TRBJ1-5,TGTGCCAGCAGTTACCGGAGATGGACAGGGGAGGGGGACGGCAATCAGCCCCAGCATTTT,CASSYRRWTGEGDGNQPQHF
NA,NA,TRBV12-3/TRBV12-4,TRBJ2-5,TGTGCCAGCAGTTTAGATGGGGAGACCCAGTACTTC,CASSLDGETQYF
TRBD1,NA,TRBV18,TRBJ1-1,TGTGCCAGCTCGCGCACAGGGGAGATCACTGAAGCTTTCTTT,CASSRTGEITEAFF
TRBD1,NA,TRBV28,TRBJ2-7,TGTGCCAGCAGCCGAGGACAGGGGGCCTACGAGCAGTACTTC,CASSRGQGAYEQYF
TRBD1,NA,TRBV28,TRBJ2-7,TGTGCCAGCAGAACAGGGGGAAGGGAGCAGTACTTC,CASRTGGREQYF
NA,NA,TRBV4-2,TRBJ2-2,TGTGCCAGCAGCCAAGATACTGCGAACACCGGGGAGCTGTTTTTT,CASSQDTANTGELFF
NA,NA,TRBV6-6,TRBJ2-7,TGTGCCAGCACAAACCCCTCAGAAGGACTCGAGCAGTACTTC,CASTNPSEGLEQYF
TRBD1,few,TRBV27,TRBJ1-5,TGTGCCAGCAGTGCAGGGGGGGGAAGTCAGCCCCAGCATTTT,CASSAGGGSQPQHF
NA,NA,TRBV7-8,TRBJ1-6,TGTGCCAGCAGCTTCAGGATCTCGCCCCTCCACTTT,CASSFRISPLHF
NA,NA,TRBV4-3,TRBJ2-3,TGCGCCAGCAGCCCCCAGAGGGGGGTGGTAACAGATACGCAGTATTTT,CASSPQRGVVTDTQYF
NA,NA,TRBV7-9,TRBJ2-5,TGTGCCAGCAGCTCCACCACCCAAGAGACCCAGTACTTC,CASSSTTQETQYF
NA,NA,TRBV2,TRBJ1-2,TGTGCCAGCAGTGAAGACGGGACCTATGGCTACACCTTC,CASSEDGTYGYTF
NA,NA,TRBV19,TRBJ2-5,TGTGCCAGTAGTAGAACCCCAGGGCCCCAAGAGACCCAGTACTTC,CASSRTPGPQETQYF
NA,NA,TRBV28,TRBJ1-5,TGTGCCAGCAGTCCCATTGGGGTCGCGATGTATAGCAATCAGCCCCAGCATTTT,CASSPIGVAMYSNQPQHF
NA,NA,TRBV6-2/TRBV6-3,TRBJ1-6,TGTGCCAGCACCCCGTTTTCGGCCTATAATTCACCCCTCCACTTT,CASTPFSAYNSPLHF
NA,NA,TRBV5-6,TRBJ2-1,TGTGCCAGCAGCTCAGACAGGTACAATGAGCAGTTCTTC,CASSSDRYNEQFF
TRBD1,NA,TRBV4-2,TRBJ1-5,TGTGCCAGCAGCCAAGGACAGGGTCCGCGGCCCCAGCATTTT,CASSQGQGPRPQHF
NA,NA,TRBV9,TRBJ2-7,TGTGCCAGCAGCCCTCGATCCGACAGGTCCTACGAGCAGTACTTC,CASSPRSDRSYEQYF
TRBD2,NA,TRBV19,TRBJ2-1,TGTGCCAGTAGTCCCATGGGGTCTAGCGGAGCCCCGTTCTTC,CASSPMGSSGAPFF
TRBD1,NA,TRBV24-1,TRBJ2-1,TGTGCCACCAGTGAACAGGGGGCGTCGGGAAATGAGCAGTTCTTC,CATSEQGASGNEQFF
NA,NA,TRBV5-6,TRBJ1-1,TGTGCCAGCAGCTTGCAGGGGATGGACACTGAAGCTTTCTTT,CASSLQGMDTEAFF
NA,NA,TRBV5-4,TRBJ1-1,TGTGCCAGCAGCTTGGCAAGGACACCGAACACTGAAGCTTTCTTT,CASSLARTPNTEAFF
NA,NA,TRBV12-3/TRBV12-4,TRBJ2-3,TGTGCCAGCAGAGGGCAGGGAACAGATACGCAGTATTTT,CASRGQGTDTQYF
NA,NA,TRBV5-1,TRBJ2-5,TGCGCCAGCAGTTCGGAGGGGGAGGGGGTCCAAGAGACCCAGTACTTC,CASSSEGEGVQETQYF
NA,few,TRBV3-1/TRBV3-2,TRBJ1-5,TGTGCCAGCAGTCCCAGCCAGGGGATACGGCCCCAGCATTTT,CASSPSQGIRPQHF
TRBD1,NA,TRBV28,TRBJ1-2,TGTGCCAGCAGACCGACAGGGGGTGGCTATGGCTACACCTTC,CASRPTGGGYGYTF
NA,few,TRBV5-6,TRBJ1-5,TGTGCCAGCAGCTTGTACTTCGGCGGCAATCAGCCCCAGCATTTT,CASSLYFGGNQPQHF
NA,NA,TRBV6-5,TRBJ2-5,TGTGCCAGCACCAGGGACTTCCAAGAGACCCAGTACTTC,CASTRDFQETQYF
NA,NA,TRBV18,TRBJ1-1,TGTGCCAGCTCACCAGGGCAGAACACTGAAGCTTTCTTT,CASSPGQNTEAFF
NA,large,TRBV27,TRBJ1-1,TGTGCCAGCAGTTTATCGATTCTCATGAACACTGAAGCTTTCTTT,CASSLSILMNTEAFF
NA,NA,TRBV6-2/TRBV6-3,TRBJ2-7,TGTGCCAGCAGTTCCACCGGGACACTATCCTACGAGCAGTACTTC,CASSSTGTLSYEQYF
NA,NA,TRBV5-5,TRBJ2-7,TGTGCCAGCAACCTCGAGGTTGGGTCTTACGAGCAGTACTTC,CASNLEVGSYEQYF
TRBD2,NA,TRBV11-2,TRBJ2-3,TGTGCCAGCAGCTTCACTAGCGGGGGGGCCCGGCCAGATACGCAGTATTTT,CASSFTSGGARPDTQYF
TRBD1,few,TRBV5-1,TRBJ2-5,TGCGCCAGCAGCTTGTCACAGGGGTGGGTTGGGACCCAGTACTTC,CASSLSQGWVGTQYF
TRBD1,once,TRBV19,TRBJ2-2,TGTGCCAGTAGTGCTCTGGACAGGGGGCCGACCGGGGAGCTGTTTTTT,CASSALDRGPTGELFF
NA,NA,TRBV7-8,TRBJ1-4,TGTGCCACCTCGAGGGCCCTAAAAGAAAAACTGTTTTTT,CATSRALKEKLFF
NA,NA,TRBV7-6,TRBJ2-7,TGTGCCAGCGGGGCCGGCCGGGAACCCAACGAGCAGTACTTC,CASGAGREPNEQYF
NA,NA,TRBV14,TRBJ1-4,TGTGCCAGCAGCCAAGGGACAGCTGCAACTAATGAAAAACTGTTTTTT,CASSQGTAATNEKLFF
NA,NA,TRBV7-8,TRBJ1-1,TGTGCCAGCAGGGGAACCGGGACATCCTCGAACACTGAAGCTTTCTTT,CASRGTGTSSNTEAFF
NA,few,TRBV7-8,TRBJ1-5,TGTGCCAGCAGTCAGATTAGCAATCAGCCCCAGCATTTT,CASSQISNQPQHF
NA,once,TRBV2,TRBJ1-2,TGTGCCAGCAGTCCGGGATCTTTCTTACAGAGGAACTATGGCTACACCTTC,CASSPGSFLQRNYGYTF
TRBD1,NA,TRBV30,TRBJ1-4,TGTGCCTGGAGGAGGACAGGGGGCCTCGGGGCAAATGAAAAACTGTTTTTT,CAWRRTGGLGANEKLFF
NA,NA,TRBV4-3,TRBJ1-3,TGCGCCAGCAGCCAAGATCGAGGTTTATCTGGAAACACCATATATTTT,CASSQDRGLSGNTIYF
NA,NA,TRBV5-1,TRBJ2-7,TGCGCCAGTAGCGTCCGGGACGGAAACTACGAGCAGTACTTC,CASSVRDGNYEQYF
NA,NA,TRBV7-3,TRBJ2-6,TGTGCCAGCAGCCCCGGACTCCACTCTGGGGCCAACGTCCTGACTTTC,CASSPGLHSGANVLTF
TRBD2,NA,TRBV29-1,TRBJ2-3,TGCAGCGTTGAGCCGCGGGAGGGCCGCACAGATACGCAGTATTTT,CSVEPREGRTDTQYF
NA,once,TRBV27,TRBJ1-1,TGTGCCAGCAGTCCTTCGACAGGATCGAACACTGAAGCTTTCTTT,CASSPSTGSNTEAFF
TRBD1,NA,TRBV7-2,TRBJ1-3,TGTGCCAGCAGCTTAACTTACGACAGGGTATCTGGAAACACCATATATTTT,CASSLTYDRVSGNTIYF
TRBD1,NA,TRBV7-3,TRBJ2-5,TGTGCCAGCAGCCGAGGACAGGGAACGGAGACCCAGTACTTC,CASSRGQGTETQYF
TRBD1,NA,TRBV5-1,TRBJ2-2,TGCGCCAGCAGCCCCGGACAGGAGGCGACCGGGGAGCTGTTTTTT,CASSPGQEATGELFF